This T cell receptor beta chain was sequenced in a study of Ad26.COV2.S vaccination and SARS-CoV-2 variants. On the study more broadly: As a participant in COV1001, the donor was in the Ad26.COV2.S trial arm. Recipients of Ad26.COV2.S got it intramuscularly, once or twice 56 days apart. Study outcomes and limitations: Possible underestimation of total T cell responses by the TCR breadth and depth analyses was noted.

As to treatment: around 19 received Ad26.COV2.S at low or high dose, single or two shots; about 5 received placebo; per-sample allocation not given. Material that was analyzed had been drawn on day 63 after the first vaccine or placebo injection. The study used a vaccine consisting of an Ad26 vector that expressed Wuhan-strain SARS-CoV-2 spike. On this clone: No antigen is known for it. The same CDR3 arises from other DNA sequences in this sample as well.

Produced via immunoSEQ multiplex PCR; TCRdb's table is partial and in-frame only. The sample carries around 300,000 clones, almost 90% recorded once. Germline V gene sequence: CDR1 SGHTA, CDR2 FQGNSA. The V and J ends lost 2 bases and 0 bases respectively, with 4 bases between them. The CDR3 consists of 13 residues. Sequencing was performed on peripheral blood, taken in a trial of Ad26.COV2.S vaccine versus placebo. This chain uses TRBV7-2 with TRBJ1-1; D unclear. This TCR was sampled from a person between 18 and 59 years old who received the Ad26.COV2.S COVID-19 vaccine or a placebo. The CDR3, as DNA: TGTGCCAGCAGCTTACAGGTGAACACTGAAGCTTTCTTT. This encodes CASSLQVNTEAFF.